This T cell receptor beta chain was observed in a study of T cell responses to AZD1222 COVID-19 vaccine (dated by TCRdb to 2020 to 2023). Background on the whole study: TCR sequencing covered 230 or so trial participants: 200 to 210 given two doses of AZD1222 and 26 given two doses of MenACWY control vaccine. Trial participants were enrolled into age subgroups of 18-55, 56-69 and 70-plus years, which contained approximately 150, 30 and 60 TCR-sequenced participants, respectively. The paper as a whole reports these results and caveats: After two AZD1222 doses, both the breadth and the depth of spike-specific TCRs were significantly higher than at day 0 and than in MenACWY recipients. The vaccine-associated CD4 TCRs covered the entire spike protein, and the dominant responses fell in regions 160-218 and 743-854. No day 14 peak-response samples were available, so repertoires were characterized only after the peak T cell response. Reportedly, close to half of the unique spike-specific TCRs recognized epitopes lying outside the regions that are mutated in the B.1.351 and B.1.1.7 variants. Most participants were white British and females outnumbered males, and the authors suggested that clonal diversity may have been underestimated. The 56-69-year group was small, and its depth increase did not reach significance, likely because of low power. Conclusions about previously exposed vaccinees are limited because only six or seven AZD1222 recipients were SARS-CoV-2 seropositive at baseline.

This clone was seen only once. It has no known antigen specificity. The input lacks base qualities; no much larger clone sits a single base away. The germline V gene yields SGHRS for CDR1 and YFSETQ for CDR2. Its CDR3 holds 14 amino acids, cysteine through phenylalanine. Only the CDR3 DNA stays, 42 bases, in frame from base 1. V lost 2 bases and J lost 5 bases; the stretch between them is 13 bases long. The CDR3 regions of human TCRbeta chains were analyzed by immunosequencing. The study's own analysis went as follows. Repertoire TCRs were checked for matches against a reference library of SARS-CoV-2-specific TCRs that had been generated using the MIRA antigen-specificity platform. Breadth was defined as the fraction of unique TCRs that were SARS-CoV-2-associated. Depth was defined as the fraction of total T cells that were SARS-CoV-2-associated. Using the MIRA data, each spike-specific TCR was mapped to the spike region that the TCR reacts to and placed in a CD4 or CD8 class. Log10-transformed breadth and depth values were compared by one-way ANOVA with Sidak's multiple comparisons tests. TCRdb limited this immuneACCESS table to in-frame rearrangements with V and J called. A share of clones is missing; checked studies link under half to unresolved V genes, and the rest is unexplained. V, J and clone size were drawn from that table, and D and trimming were deduced from the DNA. In all, the sample holds 90,000 to 120,000 clones, and about nine tenths of those were seen once. Roughly 3.2% of the sample is in the top ten clones.

The meaning of the sample's time point label: baseline before first vaccination. The label giving this sample's treatment or condition can be read as: meningococcal conjugate vaccine given as trial control. Samples from vaccinated people were obtained from the UK trials COV001 and COV002, which included a single-blind randomized controlled phase 2/3 trial of AZD1222 (ChAdOx1 nCoV-19) in healthy adults. For TCRbeta chain sequencing, PBMC samples were collected from trial participants at day 0 and at day 28 after the second dose. The clonotype originates from an adult in good health. The sequences come from peripheral blood, collected on day 0 of MenACWY control vaccination. The chain joins TRBV5-1 to TRBJ2-5, with TRBD1 as a weak D call on 6 bases. The DNA reads as follows: TGCGCCAGCAGCTTACAGGGTTCTGCGGAGACCCAGTACTTC. Translated, this is CASSLQGSAETQYF.